Listed below are T cell receptor beta chains from one sample, sequenced in a study of cytomegalovirus exposure and HLA in healthy donors. Profiling relied on immunoSEQ multiplex PCR, and the TCRdb table lists in-frame clones only, not all of them. Here the sample spans 80,000 or so clones, 55% to 85% being singletons. Specimen: PBMCs. The receptors derive from a woman aged 40 to 50 in good health and CMV-seropositive. Each CDR3 is given with its conserved first and last residue. A D gene is named only where the DNA matches it firmly. A row's size may be missing; if present it is once, few, many or a size class.

j_gene | abundance | v_gene | d_gene | CDR3nt | CDR3aa
TRBJ1-2 | . | TRBV6-5 | TRBD1 | TGTGCCAGCAGTCAAACCGGGACAGGGGGCTACACCTTC | CASSQTGTGGYTF
TRBJ1-2 | . | TRBV4-3 | . | TGCGCCAGCAGCCCGACCCTCTCCTCGGGTGGCTACACCTTC | CASSPTLSSGGYTF
TRBJ1-1 | . | TRBV4-2 | TRBD1 | TGTGCCAGCAGCCAGGACGGGACAGGAGTAATGAACACTGAAGCTTTCTTT | CASSQDGTGVMNTEAFF
TRBJ2-5 | . | TRBV28 | . | TGTGCCAGCTGGTGGCGGGCCGGTGAGACCCAGTACTTC | CASWWRAGETQYF
TRBJ1-2 | . | TRBV28 | TRBD1 | TGTGCCAGCAGTTTAAGCCCCTCTGGACAGGGGGCTCGCTACACCTTC | CASSLSPSGQGARYTF
TRBJ1-5 | . | TRBV6-6 | . | TGTGCCAGCAGTCGCCGGGAGAGCGTACAGCCCCAGCATTTT | CASSRRESVQPQHF
TRBJ2-2 | . | TRBV6-1 | TRBD1 | TGTGCCAGCAACGCGGGACAGGGGAACACCGGGGAGCTGTTTTTT | CASNAGQGNTGELFF
TRBJ1-2 | few | TRBV7-9 | . | TGTGCCAGCAGCTCCCCGAAGGGCGCAGGGAATAGTGCAGGAGGCTACACCTTC | CASSSPKGAGNSAGGYTF
TRBJ1-4 | . | TRBV18 | . | TGTGCCAGCTCACTGGATCCGGGTGAAAAACTGTTTTTT | CASSLDPGEKLFF
TRBJ2-2 | . | TRBV5-1 | . | TGCGCCAGCAGCTCCCGGGACATCAACACCGGGGAGCTGTTTTTT | CASSSRDINTGELFF
TRBJ1-5 | . | TRBV6-1 | . | TGTGCCAGCAGTGAAGACAGGGCGCAGCCCCAGCATTTT | CASSEDRAQPQHF
TRBJ1-6 | . | TRBV5-6 | TRBD1 | TGTGCCAGCAGCCCGAGACAGGGTAATTCACCCCTCCACTTT | CASSPRQGNSPLHF
TRBJ1-5 | . | TRBV19 | TRBD1 | TGTGCCAGTAGTACCCGACAGGGAGAGTATCAGCCCCAGCATTTT | CASSTRQGEYQPQHF
TRBJ2-1 | . | TRBV30 | . | TGTGCCTGGTCTGGGCGCAATGAGCAGTTCTTC | CAWSGRNEQFF
TRBJ1-2 | few | TRBV6-1 | . | TGTGCCAGCAGTGAACGAGGTAGCTATGGCTACACCTTC | CASSERGSYGYTF
TRBJ1-2 | . | TRBV29-1 | . | TGCAGCGTTGGACAGTACCTTGGCTACACCTTC | CSVGQYLGYTF
TRBJ2-7 | once | TRBV7-9 | TRBD1 | TGTGCCAGCAGCTGGGACAGGGGCCTCTACGAGCAGTACTTC | CASSWDRGLYEQYF
TRBJ2-3 | . | TRBV9 | TRBD2 | TGTGCCAGCAGCCGGAGCGGGAGCGGCACAGATACGCAGTATTTT | CASSRSGSGTDTQYF
TRBJ1-4 | few | TRBV30 | . | TGTGCCTGGAGGGGGACTCAACTGTTTTTT | CAWRGTQLFF
TRBJ1-1 | . | TRBV30 | TRBD1 | TGTGCCTGGGACAGGGTGAACACTGAAGCTTTCTTT | CAWDRVNTEAFF
TRBJ1-6 | . | TRBV28 | TRBD1 | TGTGCCAGCACCCCGGGACAGAACTTCTATAATTCACCCCTCCACTTT | CASTPGQNFYNSPLHF
TRBJ2-7 | few | TRBV19 | TRBD2 | TGTGCCAGTACCGCGACTAGCGGGCGGGGATACGAGCAGTACTTC | CASTATSGRGYEQYF
TRBJ2-7 | . | TRBV6-6 | . | TGTGCCAGCAGTTACTCCCATAGAGGGACATACGAGCAGTACTTC | CASSYSHRGTYEQYF
TRBJ1-2 | . | TRBV7-2 | . | TGTGCCAGCAGCTCACCCGGTGGGAGGGGCTATGGCTACACCTTC | CASSSPGGRGYGYTF
TRBJ1-2 | . | TRBV18 | . | TGTGCCAGCTCACCATCCGCCGAGGGAGGATATGGCTACACCTTC | CASSPSAEGGYGYTF
TRBJ2-1 | . | TRBV6-5 | TRBD1 | TGTGCCAGCAGTCTGGGGACAGCCCACAATGAGCAGTTCTTC | CASSLGTAHNEQFF
TRBJ1-2 | . | TRBV29-1 | TRBD1 | TGCAGCGGGGGACAGGGTTGCGGCTACACCTTC | CSGGQGCGYTF
TRBJ2-7 | . | TRBV6-6 | . | TGTGCCCCCGAGGGTTACGAGCAGTACTTC | CAPEGYEQYF
TRBJ2-1 | . | TRBV5-1 | TRBD2 | TGCGCCAGCAGCCCGGGACTAGGGAGCTCCTACAATGAGCAGTTCTTC | CASSPGLGSSYNEQFF
TRBJ1-2 | . | TRBV30 | . | TGTGCCGCCGGAGAGGTCAGGACAGCCACTGGCTACACCTTC | CAAGEVRTATGYTF
TRBJ2-7 | . | TRBV7-3 | . | TGTGCCAGCAGCTTCAATGCGGGGACCGAGCAGTACTTC | CASSFNAGTEQYF
TRBJ1-2 | . | TRBV19 | . | TGTGCCAGTAGCGAAGGACTGCCGAACTATGGCTACACCTTC | CASSEGLPNYGYTF
TRBJ1-2 | few | TRBV6-1 | TRBD1 | TGTGCCAGCAGTGACATGGGACAGGGAGCTAACTATGGCTACACCTTC | CASSDMGQGANYGYTF
TRBJ2-2 | . | TRBV9 | . | TGTGCCAGCAGCGGAATAACAGGGAACGCCGGGGAGCTGTTTTTT | CASSGITGNAGELFF
TRBJ1-2 | . | TRBV10-3 | . | TGTGCCATCAAAGAGGGAACTAACTATGGCTACACCTTC | CAIKEGTNYGYTF
TRBJ1-2 | . | TRBV9 | . | TGTGCCAGCAGACAGGGAAACCATGGCTACACCTTC | CASRQGNHGYTF
TRBJ2-7 | . | TRBV7-2 | TRBD2 | TGTGCCAGCAGCCCTAGCGGGACTCAAACCTACGAGCAGTACTTC | CASSPSGTQTYEQYF
TRBJ1-5 | . | TRBV7-2 | TRBD1 | TGTGCCAGCAGCTTAGAAGGCAGGGGGCGCAGTCATAGCAATCAGCCCCAGCATTTT | CASSLEGRGRSHSNQPQHF
TRBJ2-7 | . | TRBV4-2 | . | TGTGCCAGCAGCCAAAATCAGGGTAGCTCCTACGAGCAGTACTTC | CASSQNQGSSYEQYF
TRBJ2-7 | few | TRBV11-2 | . | TGTGCCAGCAGCTTAGATACAGGACCCTACGAGCAGTACTTC | CASSLDTGPYEQYF
TRBJ1-2 | . | TRBV4-2 | . | TGTGCCAGCAGCCACCTGGGGGGGTCCTATGGCTACACCTTC | CASSHLGGSYGYTF
TRBJ2-5 | . | TRBV4-3 | TRBD1 | TGCGCCAGCAGCCAAGAACAGGGGACGGGAGAGACCCAGTACTTC | CASSQEQGTGETQYF
TRBJ2-3 | . | TRBV5-1 | TRBD1 | TGCGCCAGCAGCCTCCGACAGGGAAGTTGGCCAGATACGCAGTATTTT | CASSLRQGSWPDTQYF
TRBJ1-1 | . | TRBV7-2 | TRBD1 | TGTGCCAGCAGCTTAAGGGGGCCCATGAACACTGAAGCTTTCTTT | CASSLRGPMNTEAFF
TRBJ2-3 | . | TRBV6-1 | . | TGTGCCAGCAGTGAAAACCTATCAGATACGCAGTATTTT | CASSENLSDTQYF
TRBJ1-6 | . | TRBV5-4 | TRBD1 | TGTGCCAGCGGCTTCCGGGGACAGGGAGAGGATTCACCCCTCCACTTT | CASGFRGQGEDSPLHF
TRBJ2-6 | . | TRBV19 | . | TGTGCCAGTACTTCCGCCAACGTCCTGACTTTC | CASTSANVLTF
TRBJ2-7 | . | TRBV5-1 | . | TGCGCCAGCAGCGAGGCGGGTGCCTTCTACGAGCAGTACTTC | CASSEAGAFYEQYF
TRBJ2-2 | . | TRBV4-2 | TRBD2 | TGTGCCAGCAGCCAAGCCCCGACTAGCGGGGACCGCGGGGAGCTGTTTTTT | CASSQAPTSGDRGELFF